This is a list of T cell receptor beta chains from one sample in a study of vaccination and CD4 T cells after COVID-19. Antigen specificity for these receptors is unknown. MiXCR, applied by TCRdb to the PCR reads, yields one record per CDR3 protein. The sample holds more than 10,000 distinct CDR3 sequences; under 75% are singletons and the top ten take approximately 10%. The sequencing used CD4+ T cells from blood, cultured in vitro, collected before SARS-CoV-2 vaccination. The receptor source for this set is a human donor who had recovered from COVID-19. The conserved cysteine and the conserved F or W are not part of the CDR3 here. Each record gives: V gene, CDR3 length, clone size, J gene, CDR3 protein. Size is omitted from some rows. Given values are once, few, many or a class for expanded clones.

TRBV20-1	11	NA	TRBJ1-2	SASTGGGYGYT
TRBV25-1	11	few	TRBJ1-2	ASSEPGLDGYT
TRBV2	11	few	TRBJ1-2	ASSVGIHYGYT
TRBV7-2	12	few	TRBJ1-5	ASSLSAGYQPQH
TRBV19	12	few	TRBJ1-1	ASSIRGVNTEAF
TRBV20-1	13	NA	TRBJ2-1	SAGLGGTSYNEQF
TRBV7-2	15	few	TRBJ2-5	ASSLGRSGSGQETQY
TRBV5-1	14	NA	TRBJ1-2	ASSLGFTGGDYGYT
TRBV6-2/TRBV6-3	15	NA	TRBJ2-1	ASSYSPSGLLYNEQF
TRBV19	13	few	TRBJ1-5	ASSMGRASNQPQH
TRBV6-2/TRBV6-3	13	medium-sized	TRBJ1-1	ASTARQSMNTEAF
TRBV10-3	10	NA	TRBJ1-2	AISDGAHGYT
TRBV7-9	10	NA	TRBJ2-7	ASSVNTYEQY
TRBV24-1	12	few	TRBJ2-5	ATSDYRLGETQY
TRBV6-5	17	NA	TRBJ2-1	ASSYVRTAGTSGYNEQF
TRBV7-2	13	NA	TRBJ2-1	ASSLVFDYYNEQF
TRBV7-3	14	NA	TRBJ2-5	ASSLTAGTTQETQY